Listed below are T cell receptor beta chains from one sample, sequenced in a study of vaccination and CD4 T cells after COVID-19. No cognate antigen is known for these TCRs. A single record per CDR3 protein comes from TCRdb applying MiXCR to the PCR reads. The sample consists of 6,600 or so distinct CDR3 sequences, more than 45% of them appearing once. The sample taken for sequencing was CD4+ T cells from blood, cultured in vitro. Receptors originate from a human donor in good health. CDR3s include the opening cysteine and the closing phenylalanine or tryptophan. Fields, in order: CDR3 DNA, CDR3 protein, D gene, clone size, V gene, J gene. D genes are given only for firm matches. Where a row states a size, it is once, few, many or the class of an expanded clone; other rows omit it.

CDR3 DNA: TGCAGCGTCCAGCCGGACAATAGGGCTGAAGCTTTCTTT
CDR3 protein: CSVQPDNRAEAFF
D gene: NA
clone size: once
V gene: TRBV29-1
J gene: TRBJ1-1

CDR3 DNA: TGTGCCAGCAGCCCTAACTCCTACGAGCAGTACTTC
CDR3 protein: CASSPNSYEQYF
D gene: NA
clone size: NA
V gene: TRBV7-6
J gene: TRBJ2-7

CDR3 DNA: TGCAGCGTCCGGACAGGGGGATGGTATGGCTACACCTTC
CDR3 protein: CSVRTGGWYGYTF
D gene: TRBD1
clone size: NA
V gene: TRBV29-1
J gene: TRBJ1-2

CDR3 DNA: TGCGCCAGCAGCCCAACCGCATACGAGCAGTACTTC
CDR3 protein: CASSPTAYEQYF
D gene: NA
clone size: NA
V gene: TRBV10-1
J gene: TRBJ2-7

CDR3 DNA: TGTGCCAGTAGGTGGCGGGGGAGCTCCTACAATGAGCAGTTCTTC
CDR3 protein: CASRWRGSSYNEQFF
D gene: TRBD2
clone size: NA
V gene: TRBV19
J gene: TRBJ2-1

CDR3 DNA: TGTGCCAGCAGTTCCCAGAGCAATCAGCCCCAGCATTTT
CDR3 protein: CASSSQSNQPQHF
D gene: NA
clone size: few
V gene: TRBV6-5
J gene: TRBJ1-5

CDR3 DNA: TGTGTCAGCAGTTACAGGGGGCGGAACCTTGACTATGGCTACACCTTC
CDR3 protein: CVSSYRGRNLDYGYTF
D gene: TRBD1
clone size: once
V gene: TRBV7-8
J gene: TRBJ1-2

CDR3 DNA: TGTGCCAGCAGTCCCCGGACAGGGAACACCGGGGAGCTGTTTTTT
CDR3 protein: CASSPRTGNTGELFF
D gene: TRBD1
clone size: NA
V gene: TRBV2
J gene: TRBJ2-2

CDR3 DNA: TGTGCCAGCAGCCCGACTCGACTAGCGGGGCCCACAGATACGCAGTATTTT
CDR3 protein: CASSPTRLAGPTDTQYF
D gene: TRBD2
clone size: few
V gene: TRBV7-9
J gene: TRBJ2-3

CDR3 DNA: TGTGCCAGCAGCCGGACAGGATCGGGCAATCAGCCCCAGCATTTT
CDR3 protein: CASSRTGSGNQPQHF
D gene: TRBD1
clone size: few
V gene: TRBV6-1
J gene: TRBJ1-5

CDR3 DNA: TGTGCCAGCAGCCCGGGGACTAGCGGGGGGCTCACAGATACGCAGTATTTT
CDR3 protein: CASSPGTSGGLTDTQYF
D gene: TRBD2
clone size: NA
V gene: TRBV11-3
J gene: TRBJ2-3

CDR3 DNA: TGTGCCAGTAGTGTGGTGGGGACTAGCGGGGATACGCAGTATTTT
CDR3 protein: CASSVVGTSGDTQYF
D gene: TRBD2
clone size: NA
V gene: TRBV19
J gene: TRBJ2-3

CDR3 DNA: TGCAGTGCTAACCGCGGTGGTGGAGAAAAACTGTTTTTT
CDR3 protein: CSANRGGGEKLFF
D gene: NA
clone size: NA
V gene: TRBV20-1
J gene: TRBJ1-4

CDR3 DNA: TGTGCCAGCAGCAAAGGGCAACAGGGCTCGTACTTC
CDR3 protein: CASSKGQQGSYF
D gene: NA
clone size: NA
V gene: TRBV12-3/TRBV12-4
J gene: TRBJ2-7

CDR3 DNA: TGCGCCAGCAGTGCATCAGGGACTGGAAACACCATATATTTT
CDR3 protein: CASSASGTGNTIYF
D gene: NA
clone size: few
V gene: TRBV10-1
J gene: TRBJ1-3

CDR3 DNA: TGTGCCAGCAGTGAAAGGGGTTTGGGCAATCAGCCCCAGCATTTT
CDR3 protein: CASSERGLGNQPQHF
D gene: NA
clone size: NA
V gene: TRBV25-1
J gene: TRBJ1-5

CDR3 DNA: TGCAGTGCTAGACCCCCGGGGGATTCACCCCTCCACTTT
CDR3 protein: CSARPPGDSPLHF
D gene: NA
clone size: NA
V gene: TRBV20-1
J gene: TRBJ1-6

CDR3 DNA: TGTGCCAGTAGTATAGCGGGGGGTTTCGGAGAGACCCAGTACTTC
CDR3 protein: CASSIAGGFGETQYF
D gene: TRBD2
clone size: NA
V gene: TRBV19
J gene: TRBJ2-5

CDR3 DNA: TGTGCCAGCGTGGCAGCCAGCGGGGGGGCCCTCGGGGAGCTGTTTTTT
CDR3 protein: CASVAASGGALGELFF
D gene: TRBD2
clone size: few
V gene: TRBV28
J gene: TRBJ2-2

CDR3 DNA: TGCGCCAGCAGAGCGGGACTCGGAGCCGGGGAGCTGTTTTTT
CDR3 protein: CASRAGLGAGELFF
D gene: TRBD2
clone size: NA
V gene: TRBV10-1
J gene: TRBJ2-2

CDR3 DNA: TGCGCCAGCAGTATGGGGAATGAAAAACTGTTTTTT
CDR3 protein: CASSMGNEKLFF
D gene: NA
clone size: NA
V gene: TRBV10-1
J gene: TRBJ1-4

CDR3 DNA: TGTGCCAGCAGCCAAAGACTGCCCCGTGGCACCGGGGAGCTGTTTTTT
CDR3 protein: CASSQRLPRGTGELFF
D gene: NA
clone size: NA
V gene: TRBV14
J gene: TRBJ2-2

CDR3 DNA: TGTGCCAGCAGCCCGGCGGCGACAGGGGGCACCGGGGAGCTGTTTTTT
CDR3 protein: CASSPAATGGTGELFF
D gene: TRBD1
clone size: NA
V gene: TRBV7-6
J gene: TRBJ2-2

CDR3 DNA: TGTGCCAGCAGCTACCAAGAGACCCAGTACTTC
CDR3 protein: CASSYQETQYF
D gene: NA
clone size: NA
V gene: TRBV12-3/TRBV12-4
J gene: TRBJ2-5

CDR3 DNA: TGTGCCAGCAGTGAGGGAACAGGGTGGGGCTCACCCCTCCACTTT
CDR3 protein: CASSEGTGWGSPLHF
D gene: NA
clone size: few
V gene: TRBV6-1
J gene: TRBJ1-6

CDR3 DNA: TGTGCCAGCAGCGTTGACAGGGAAGAGACCCAGTACTTC
CDR3 protein: CASSVDREETQYF
D gene: TRBD1
clone size: NA
V gene: TRBV6-1
J gene: TRBJ2-5

CDR3 DNA: TGTGCCAGCAGTAGCGGTACCCACGCTTTCTTT
CDR3 protein: CASSSGTHAFF
D gene: NA
clone size: few
V gene: TRBV25-1
J gene: TRBJ1-1

CDR3 DNA: TGTGCCAGCAGTTACCCAGGGAGCGGGGGTCCTTACACAGATACGCAGTATTTT
CDR3 protein: CASSYPGSGGPYTDTQYF
D gene: TRBD2
clone size: NA
V gene: TRBV6-2/TRBV6-3
J gene: TRBJ2-3

CDR3 DNA: TGCGCCAGCAGTCTGGTGGGGGAATCACCCCTCCACTTT
CDR3 protein: CASSLVGESPLHF
D gene: NA
clone size: NA
V gene: TRBV5-1
J gene: TRBJ1-6

CDR3 DNA: TGTGCCAGTAGTATTACGATTCTAGCGGGGTACAATGAGCAGTTCTTC
CDR3 protein: CASSITILAGYNEQFF
D gene: TRBD2
clone size: NA
V gene: TRBV19
J gene: TRBJ2-1

CDR3 DNA: TGTGCCAGTCAGCTCGGGGCCTCAGCCTACAATGAGCAGTTCTTC
CDR3 protein: CASQLGASAYNEQFF
D gene: NA
clone size: few
V gene: TRBV6-1
J gene: TRBJ2-1

CDR3 DNA: TGCGCCAGCAGCCGGAGCTCGCTAGGGGGGGTGGACACAGATACGCAGTATTTT
CDR3 protein: CASSRSSLGGVDTDTQYF
D gene: NA
clone size: NA
V gene: TRBV4-1
J gene: TRBJ2-3

CDR3 DNA: TGTGCCAGCAGTGCCCGTGGGGGCCTGAGCACCGGGGAGCTGTTTTTT
CDR3 protein: CASSARGGLSTGELFF
D gene: NA
clone size: medium-sized
V gene: TRBV25-1
J gene: TRBJ2-2

CDR3 DNA: TGTGCCAGTAGTTCAAGGGGCGGCTATGGCTACACCTTC
CDR3 protein: CASSSRGGYGYTF
D gene: NA
clone size: NA
V gene: TRBV19
J gene: TRBJ1-2

CDR3 DNA: TGTGCCAGCAGCCATGGGGAGGATGCAGATACGCAGTATTTT
CDR3 protein: CASSHGEDADTQYF
D gene: NA
clone size: NA
V gene: TRBV4-2
J gene: TRBJ2-3

CDR3 DNA: TGTGCCAGCAGCTTAGAGAGGGGGAACGCACGGGAGCTGTTTTTT
CDR3 protein: CASSLERGNARELFF
D gene: NA
clone size: few
V gene: TRBV7-8
J gene: TRBJ2-2

CDR3 DNA: TGTGCCAGTAGTACTAGAGGAAGTACAGGGCTACATCCTAACTATGGCTACACCTTC
CDR3 protein: CASSTRGSTGLHPNYGYTF
D gene: NA
clone size: NA
V gene: TRBV19
J gene: TRBJ1-2

CDR3 DNA: TGTGCCAGCAGTGACTCGGGAGATACGCAGTATTTT
CDR3 protein: CASSDSGDTQYF
D gene: NA
clone size: few
V gene: TRBV6-4
J gene: TRBJ2-3